This T cell receptor beta chain originates from a study of CD8+ T cells in alopecia areata. Peripheral blood and lesional scalp punch biopsies were taken from alopecia areata patients. A FACSAria was used to sort CD4+ and CD8+ T cells. These cells came from PBMCs. V lost 6 bases and J 0 bases, leaving 11 bases between the germline ends. The length of the CDR3 is 14 residues. Germline CDR1 and CDR2: SNHLY and FYNNEI. After isolation, RNA underwent reverse transcription to generate cDNA as the sequencing template. This table comes from immunoSEQ multiplex PCR, and its TCRdb copy is limited to in-frame clones, with some not included. The sample includes about 130,000 clones, approximately 58% seen only once; the top ten take less than 5.5%.

Sequencing used CD4+ T cells sorted from blood, obtained at week 0. The J gene is TRBJ1-2, the V gene TRBV2; D unclear. The TCR was taken from a human donor with alopecia areata. CDR3 sequence reads: CASSQEAANYGYTF. In DNA form, the CDR3 reads TGTGCCAGCAGCCAAGAGGCAGCTAACTATGGCTACACCTTC. The full variable domain, its missing parts supplied by reference TRBV2 and TRBJ1-2, is EPEVTQTPSHQVTQMGQEVILRCVPISNHLYFYWYRQILGQKVEFLVSFYNNEISEKSEIFDDQFSVERPDGSNFTLKIRSTKLEDSAMYFCASSQEAANYGYTFGSGTRLTVV.